Detailed here is one T cell receptor beta chain. Its antigen is unidentified. This specimen belongs to a study of blood T cells in healthy people across ages. Using a J-beta primer mix together with a sample-barcoded 5' primer, a second PCR was run for about 7 to 12 cycles. In TCRdb, the 5' RACE reads were re-called with MiXCR into one record per CDR3 protein. The repertoire consists of 800,000 to 950,000 distinct CDR3 sequences, with under 50% occurring once and the leading ten covering around 15%. Broader study findings: From one million sequenced T cells, diversity estimates were lower bounds.

The sequencing input was blood. The receptor was isolated from a young man in good health.

The CDR3 nucleotides are TGTGCCAGCAAAGGGGGAGGCGATACGCAGTATTTT. It translates to CASKGGGDTQYF. The J gene is TRBJ2-3, the V gene TRBV6-1, with D perhaps given as TRBD1 or TRBD2 (6 bases each). Germline V lookup: CDR1 MNHNS, CDR2 SASEGT. The CDR3 runs 12 residues. Trimming cost V 7 bases and J 6 bases, with 11 bases left between them.